These 14 T cell receptor beta chains share one sample of origin, sequenced in a study of blood T cell repertoires in COVID-19. Produced via immunoSEQ multiplex PCR; TCRdb's table is partial and in-frame only. This table has 390,000 or so clones, 80% to 85% appearing once. The sequenced material came from PBMCs or T cells enriched from blood (not recorded which). Receptors originate from a woman between 45 and 60 years old who had recovered from COVID-19.

This clone was detected only once. J is TRBJ1-3 and V is TRBV3-1 (or the pseudogene TRBV3-2), with D perhaps matching TRBD1 (5 bases). The V and J ends lost 2 bases and 4 bases respectively, with 12 bases between them. Per the germline V gene, CDR1 is LGHDT and CDR2 is YNNKEL (reference sequence). CDR3 size: 15 residues. Here the CDR3 DNA reads TGTGCCAGCAGCCAAACGGGGGGTGGCGGAAACACCATATATTTT. This sequence encodes CASSQTGGGGNTIYF.

The rearrangement uses TRBV29-1 and TRBJ2-7; 10 nucleotides match TRBD2. V lost 6 bases and J lost 2; bases outside the gene matches: 7. The CDR3 runs to 14 residues. CDR1 is SQVTM, CDR2 ANQGSEA, per germline. The CDR3 nucleotides are TGCAGCGTGGAACCTAGCGGGAGTCCCTACGAGCAGTACTTC. This sequence encodes CSVEPSGSPYEQYF.

In the case of this clone: The junction and the germline gene differ at one end; a read error may be behind it. J is TRBJ2-5 and V is TRBV30, with 10 bases matching TRBD2. Per germline, CDR1 GTSNPN and CDR2 SVGIG (reference sequence). This CDR3 region has 14 residues. The CDR3: CAWSPLAGAETQYF. The DNA of the CDR3 is TGTGCATGGAGTCCGCTAGCGGGAGCGGAGACCCAGTACTTC.

This rearrangement joins TRBV7-2 to TRBJ1-1; tentatively, D is TRBD1 (6 bases). This CDR3 comprises 15 residues. Trimming pared 1 base from V and 0 bases from J, leaving 9 bases between. Germline values: CDR1 SGHTA, CDR2 FQGNSA. CDR3 DNA sequence: TGTGCCAGCAGCTTAGAACCAGGGGTGAACACTGAAGCTTTCTTT. It translates to CASSLEPGVNTEAFF. Using reference TRBV7-2 and TRBJ1-1 for the parts outside the CDR3, the full variable domain is GAGVSQSPSNKVTEKGKDVELRCDPISGHTALYWYRQSLGQGLEFLIYFQGNSAPDKSGLPSDRFSAERTGGSVSTLTIQRTQQEDSAVYLCASSLEPGVNTEAFFGQGTRLTVV.

The chain recombines TRBV30 with TRBJ1-3, with TRBD1 as a possible D gene (6 bases). Germline V CDR1 and CDR2: GTSNPN, SVGIG (reference sequence). V lost 4 bases, J lost 0 bases, and 7 bases lay in between. This CDR3 has 13 residues. Written as DNA, the CDR3 is TGTGCCTGGATGACAGGCTCTGGAAACACCATATATTTT. This gives the protein CAWMTGSGNTIYF.

The chain couples TRBV29-1 to TRBJ2-3, with 9 positions matching TRBD1. Germline V gene sequence: CDR1 SQVTM, CDR2 ANQGSEA. CDR3 length: 14 residues. With V trimmed by 4 bases and J by 1 base, 3 bases remained unmatched. CDR3 DNA: TGCAGCGTTGTACAGGGGGCTCGCACAGATACGCAGTATTTT. It yields the protein CSVVQGARTDTQYF.

The chain combines TRBV7-2 with TRBJ2-2, with a tentative D call TRBD1 (5 bases). Deletions cut 5 bases from V and 2 bases from J, with 9 bases between. CDR1 is SGHTA and CDR2 is FQGNSA in the germline V gene. The CDR3 contains 14 residues. The CDR3 DNA is TGTGCCAGCAGCATTACAGGAAACACCGGGGAGCTGTTTTTT. Residues: CASSITGNTGELFF.

The rearrangement links TRBV6-6 to TRBJ1-5; D unclear. The V gene's germline CDR1 is MNHNY and CDR2 SVGAGI (reference sequence). The CDR3 sequence is 15 residues long. V was shortened by 6 bases and J by 0 bases, with 12 bases between the two germline ends. The DNA of the CDR3 is TGTGCCAGCAGACCGGTCGAGGATAGCAATCAGCCCCAGCATTTT. As protein: CASRPVEDSNQPQHF.

The chain couples TRBV9 to TRBJ2-5, with D unresolved. The V end lost 6 bases, the J end lost 5 bases, and 14 bases lay between the germline ends. The CDR3 loop spans 13 amino acids. Germline V gives CDR1 SGDLS, CDR2 YYNGEE. The CDR3 here is CASTHPDRETQYF. CDR3 nucleotides: TGTGCCAGCACCCACCCCGATCGGGAGACCCAGTACTTC.

DNA of the CDR3: TGTGCCTGGAGAGCACAGGGGGTCCGAAACACCATATATTTT. Translation: CAWRAQGVRNTIYF. The chain links TRBV30 to TRBJ1-3; 8 bases agree with TRBD1. Per the germline V gene, CDR1 is GTSNPN and CDR2 is SVGIG (reference sequence). The CDR3 has 14 residues. Germline trimming cut 3 bases from V and 5 bases from J; bases unmatched to any gene: 6.

V is TRBV19 and J is TRBJ2-2; 8 bases agree with TRBD1. The J segment lost 6 bases and the V segment lost 3 bases, leaving 6 bases of the junction unmatched. The CDR3 loop spans 15 amino acids. Germline V gene sequence: CDR1 LNHDA, CDR2 SQIVND (reference sequence). CDR3 sequence reads: CASSMDRVGAGELFF. Here the CDR3 DNA reads TGTGCCAGTAGTATGGACAGGGTGGGAGCCGGGGAGCTGTTTTTT.

The chain combines TRBV6-5 with TRBJ2-7; TRBD2 matches at 10 bases. CDR3 length: 14 amino acids. Germline CDR1 reads MNHEY; CDR2 reads SVGAGI. Germline trimming cut 7 bases from V and 6 bases from J; bases unmatched to any gene: 9. Here the CDR3 reads CASTGAGGLREQYF. The CDR3 DNA reads as TGTGCCAGCACCGGAGCGGGAGGGCTTCGCGAGCAGTACTTC.

The J gene is TRBJ1-4, the V gene TRBV6-5; 7 bases are shared with TRBD1. The V and J ends lost 5 bases and 8 bases, in that order; junction bases with no gene match: 2. Germline V gives CDR1 MNHEY, CDR2 SVGAGI. This CDR3 comprises 12 residues. The CDR3 coding sequence is TGTGCCAGCAGTAGAGGGGGCGAAAAACTGTTTTTT. Its translation is CASSRGGEKLFF.

The chain joins TRBV28 to TRBJ1-5, with D possibly TRBD1 on 6 matching bases. CDR1 and CDR2 from the germline V gene are MDHEN and SYDVKM. The CDR3 is made up of 16 amino acids. Trimming took off 0 bases at V and 1 base at J, with 10 bases between the two ends. CDR3 bases: TGTGCCAGCAGTTTATGGACAGGATTAAGCAATCAGCCCCAGCATTTT. This gives the protein CASSLWTGLSNQPQHF.